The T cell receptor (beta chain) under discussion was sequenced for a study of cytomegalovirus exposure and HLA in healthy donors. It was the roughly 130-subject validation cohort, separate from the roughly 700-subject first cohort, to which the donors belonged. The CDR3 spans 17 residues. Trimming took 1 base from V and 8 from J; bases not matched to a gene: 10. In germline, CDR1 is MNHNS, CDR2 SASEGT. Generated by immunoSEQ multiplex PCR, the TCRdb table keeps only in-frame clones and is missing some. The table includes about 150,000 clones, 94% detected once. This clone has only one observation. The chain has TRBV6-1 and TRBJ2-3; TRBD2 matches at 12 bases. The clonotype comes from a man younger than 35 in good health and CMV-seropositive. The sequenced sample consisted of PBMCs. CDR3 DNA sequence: TGTGCCAGCAGTGAAGTCCATCTAGCGGGAGGGCCAAGTACGCAGTATTTT. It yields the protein CASSEVHLAGGPSTQYF.